This record concerns one TCR beta chain sequence. The data are from a study of molecular identifiers for immune sequencing clone quantification. The CDR3 loop spans 17 amino acids. Germline lookup yields CDR1 MNHEY and CDR2 SVGAGI. V lost 7 bases and J lost 0; bases outside the gene matches: 14. TCRdb analysed the PCR reads with MiXCR anew, one entry per CDR3 protein. The sample lists about 630,000 distinct CDR3 sequences, roughly 23% occurring once. Sequencing input: naive CD8+ T cells from blood, with Jurkat cell RNA spiked in. Subset meaning: FACS-sorted CD8+CD4-CCR7+CD45RA+ naive T cells. The receptor was isolated from a human donor in good health. Some libraries in this study had Jurkat cell RNA spiked in. The genes are TRBV6-5 and TRBJ1-2, with 7 bases matching TRBD1. The CDR3 loop reads CASTNLGQMRPNYGYTF. CDR3 bases: TGTGCCAGCACCAACTTGGGACAGATGAGACCTAACTATGGCTACACCTTC.